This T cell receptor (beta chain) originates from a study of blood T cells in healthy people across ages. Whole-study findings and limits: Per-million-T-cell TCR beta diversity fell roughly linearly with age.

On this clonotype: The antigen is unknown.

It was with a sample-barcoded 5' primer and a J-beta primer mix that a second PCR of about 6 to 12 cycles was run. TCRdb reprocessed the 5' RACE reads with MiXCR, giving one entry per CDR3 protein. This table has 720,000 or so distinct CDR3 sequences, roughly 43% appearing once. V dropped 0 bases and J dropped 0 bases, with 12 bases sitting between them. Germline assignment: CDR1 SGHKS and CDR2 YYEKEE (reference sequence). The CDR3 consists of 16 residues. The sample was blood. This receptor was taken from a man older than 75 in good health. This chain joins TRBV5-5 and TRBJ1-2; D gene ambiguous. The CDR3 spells CASSLGIGYTNYGYTF. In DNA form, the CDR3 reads TGTGCCAGCAGCTTGGGGATCGGGTATACTAACTATGGCTACACCTTC.